These 21 T cell receptor beta chains share one sample of origin, sequenced in a study of blood T cell repertoires in COVID-19. Sequencing used immunoSEQ multiplex PCR; TCRdb keeps in-frame clones, though not all of them. The data show roughly 31,000 clones, with 80% to 90% seen just once and over 9.5% held by the top ten. The specimen sequenced was peripheral blood. The receptors here all came from a man aged 55 to 70 with acute or convalescent COVID-19.

J is TRBJ1-1 and V is TRBV19; tentative D call: TRBD1 (5 bases). The CDR3 contains 15 residues. Per the germline V gene, CDR1 is LNHDA and CDR2 is SQIVND (reference sequence). Trimming removed 5 bases at V and 1 base at J, with 14 bases between. CDR3: CASSAGGGGNTEAFF. The CDR3 region has the DNA TGTGCCAGTAGTGCTGGAGGCGGGGGGAACACTGAAGCTTTCTTT.

This clone was seen a few times. The chain is built from TRBV5-1 and TRBJ1-1, with TRBD1 matching over 11 bases. The CDR3 extends over 17 amino acids. The germline V gene has CDR1 SGHRS and CDR2 YFSETQ. After removal of 4 bases from V and 0 bases from J, the junction contained 8 bases not matched to a gene. CDR3 protein: CASSLGQGVDVNTEAFF. The CDR3 DNA reads TGCGCCAGCAGCCTGGGACAGGGGGTCGATGTGAACACTGAAGCTTTCTTT.

This rearrangement joins TRBV19 to TRBJ2-7; tentative D call: TRBD1 (6 bases). The CDR3 loop spans 13 amino acids. The V gene's germline CDR1 is LNHDA and CDR2 SQIVND (reference sequence). The V end was cut by 5 bases, the J end by 0 bases, with 8 bases between. The CDR3, as DNA: TGTGCCAGTAGTCGGGACACCTCCTACGAGCAGTACTTC. Translated: CASSRDTSYEQYF.

V and J are TRBV28 and TRBJ2-4; D is possibly TRBD2 (6 bases). The CDR3 covers 12 residues. Germline V gives CDR1 MDHEN, CDR2 SYDVKM. V shed 6 bases and J shed 6 bases, with 9 bases lying between them. The CDR3 DNA is TGTGCCAGCAGAACCGGGAGAAACATTCAGTACTTC. Amino acid sequence: CASRTGRNIQYF.

The chain joins TRBV7-2 to TRBJ2-6; 7 nucleotides line up with TRBD1. Germline loops: CDR1 SGHTA, CDR2 FQGNSA. With 1 base clipped from V and 1 base from J, the junction kept 1 base outside the gene matches. The CDR3 has 16 amino acids. This CDR3 is CASSLVQGSGANVLTF. As DNA, the CDR3 is TGTGCCAGCAGCTTAGTACAGGGGTCTGGGGCCAACGTCCTGACTTTC.

This chain connects TRBV2 to TRBJ2-1, with TRBD1 matching over 7 bases. V shed 5 bases and J 4 bases; nucleotides not matched to a gene: 5. The CDR3 has 14 residues. Germline CDR1 and CDR2: SNHLY and FYNNEI. The DNA of the CDR3 is TGTGCCAGCAGTCGGGACAGAAGTTACAATGAGCAGTTCTTC. Translated, it gives CASSRDRSYNEQFF. Full variable domain (remainder filled in from reference TRBV2 and TRBJ2-1): EPEVTQTPSHQVTQMGQEVILRCVPISNHLYFYWYRQILGQKVEFLVSFYNNEISEKSEIFDDQFSVERPDGSNFTLKIRSTKLEDSAMYFCASSRDRSYNEQFFGPGTRLTVL.

V and J are TRBV7-6 and TRBJ1-5; D not certain. This CDR3 has 13 residues. Trimming cost V 5 bases and J 6 bases, with 11 bases left between them. Germline lookup yields CDR1 SGHVS and CDR2 FNYEAQ. CDR3 loop: CASSLGRTQPQHF. CDR3 sequence (DNA): TGTGCCAGCAGCCTGGGGAGGACTCAGCCCCAGCATTTT.

This chain links TRBV19 with TRBJ2-3, with 9 nucleotides matching TRBD2. Trimming cost V 2 bases and J 7 bases; bases outside gene matches: 1. CDR3 length: 13 residues. Germline CDR1 reads LNHDA; CDR2 reads SQIVND (reference sequence). The CDR3 sequence is CASSISSGNTQYF. The CDR3 nucleotides are TGTGCCAGTAGTATATCTAGCGGGAATACGCAGTATTTT.

In this sample, this clone turned up a few times. V and J are TRBV7-9 and TRBJ1-2; D is ambiguous. This CDR3 contains 14 residues. V gave up 1 base and J gave up 4 bases, with 10 bases separating them. Germline V CDR1 and CDR2: SEHNR, FQNEAQ (reference sequence). The CDR3 nucleotides are TGTGCCAGCAGCTTAGGGCCGCCCCGCTATGGCTACACCTTC. This translates into CASSLGPPRYGYTF. Full variable domain (missing parts from reference TRBV7-9 and TRBJ1-2): DTGVSQNPRHKITKRGQNVTFRCDPISEHNRLYWYRQTLGQGPEFLTYFQNEAQLEKSRLLSDRFSAERPKGSFSTLEIQRTEQGDSAMYLCASSLGPPRYGYTFGSGTRLTVV.

V and J are TRBV7-9 and TRBJ1-2; D is uncertain. This CDR3 is built from 10 residues. Germline CDR1 and CDR2: SEHNR and FQNEAQ (reference sequence). Deletions cut 6 bases from V and 6 bases from J, with 5 bases between. CDR3 bases: TGTGCCAGCAGTCACAATGGCTACACCTTC. It yields the protein CASSHNGYTF.

The chain carries TRBV3-1 (or the pseudogene TRBV3-2) and TRBJ1-2; 11 nucleotides align to TRBD1. The V segment lost 5 bases and the J segment 8 bases; nucleotides outside the gene matches: 4. The CDR3 has 13 amino acids. Germline loops: CDR1 LGHDT, CDR2 YNNKEL (reference sequence). The CDR3 loop is CASSGTGGIGYTF. The CDR3 DNA is TGTGCCAGCAGCGGGACAGGGGGTATAGGCTACACCTTC.

V usage is TRBV5-1 and J usage is TRBJ2-1; 7 positions match TRBD1. Looked up from germline, CDR1 is SGHRS and CDR2 is YFSETQ. The CDR3 has 15 residues. V was pared by 0 bases and J by 6 bases, with 6 bases of the junction left unmatched. The CDR3 DNA follows: TGCGCCAGCAGCTTGGCGCAGGGGGTGTCCAATGAGCAGTTCTTC. Its translation is CASSLAQGVSNEQFF. The full variable domain, in which reference TRBV5-1 and TRBJ2-1 provide the parts outside the CDR3, is KAGVTQTPRYLIKTRGQQVTLSCSPISGHRSVSWYQQTPGQGLQFLFEYFSETQRNKGNFPGRFSGRQFSNSRSEMNVSTLELGDSALYLCASSLAQGVSNEQFFGPGTRLTVL.

This chain links TRBV6-5 with TRBJ1-1; 10 positions match TRBD1. The V gene end was trimmed by 0 bases and the J gene end by 10 bases; junction bases not matched to a gene: 8. CDR3 length: 15 amino acids. Germline V CDR1 and CDR2: MNHEY, SVGAGI. CDR3: CASSYSEDRGSPAFF. Here the CDR3 DNA reads TGTGCCAGCAGTTACTCGGAGGACAGGGGGTCACCAGCTTTCTTT.

Judged by abundance, this clone is large. The V and J genes are TRBV3-1 (or the pseudogene TRBV3-2) and TRBJ2-6; TRBD1 matches at 12 bases. Trimming cost V 4 bases and J 4 bases; bases outside gene matches: 5. The length of the CDR3 is 17 residues. The germline CDR1 and CDR2 sequences are LGHDT and YNNKEL (reference sequence). The CDR3 is CASSPGQGAGGANVLTF. As DNA, the CDR3 is TGTGCCAGCAGCCCGGGACAGGGGGCGGGAGGGGCCAACGTCCTGACTTTC.

This sequence joins TRBV18 and TRBJ2-2; tentatively, D is TRBD1 (6 bases). The CDR3 loop spans 19 amino acids. V was clipped by 3 bases and J by 1 base, with 21 bases between them. Germline lookup yields CDR1 KGHSH and CDR2 LQKENI. The CDR3, as DNA: TGTGCCAGCTCACCCGAATGGGGGCCCGGGACGCGGAACACCGGGGAGCTGTTTTTT. This encodes CASSPEWGPGTRNTGELFF.

The gene calls are TRBV2 and TRBJ1-6; the D gene is possibly TRBD1 (6 bases). The germline CDR1 and CDR2 sequences are SNHLY and FYNNEI. This CDR3 spans 15 amino acids. Trimming took off 1 base at V and 9 bases at J, with 13 bases between the two ends. CDR3 coding DNA: TGTGCCAGCAGTGAAGGTGGGGGCAGGGGTTCACCCCTCCACTTT. Translated, it gives CASSEGGGRGSPLHF.

The chain carries TRBV5-1 and TRBJ2-1; 12 bases line up with TRBD1. This CDR3 is built from 16 residues. The germline gives CDR1 SGHRS, CDR2 YFSETQ. Germline trimming cut 0 bases from V and 7 bases from J; bases unmatched to any gene: 5. This chain's CDR3 is CASSLGGTGGWNEQFF. The CDR3 DNA sequence: TGCGCCAGCAGCTTGGGTGGGACAGGGGGCTGGAATGAGCAGTTCTTC. Full variable domain (outside the CDR3, taken from reference TRBV5-1 and TRBJ2-1): KAGVTQTPRYLIKTRGQQVTLSCSPISGHRSVSWYQQTPGQGLQFLFEYFSETQRNKGNFPGRFSGRQFSNSRSEMNVSTLELGDSALYLCASSLGGTGGWNEQFFGPGTRLTVL.

The CDR3 DNA follows: TGCGCCAGCAGCTTGGTTCCGGGAGTGGATGAGCAGTTCTTC. Translation: CASSLVPGVDEQFF. The chain links TRBV5-1 to TRBJ2-1; TRBD2 might be the D (6 bases). Per germline, CDR1 SGHRS and CDR2 YFSETQ. V was cut by 0 bases and J by 8 bases, with 12 bases left in between. This CDR3 has 14 amino acids.

This clone was picked up one time. The V call is TRBV5-1, the J call TRBJ1-1, with D uncertain. The ends were cut back, 0 bases at V and 1 base at J, with 7 bases in the middle. This CDR3 region has 14 residues. Germline-derived CDR1 and CDR2 are SGHRS and YFSETQ. CDR3 nucleotide sequence: TGCGCCAGCAGCTTGGCCCCAGGGAACACTGAAGCTTTCTTT. Translated, it gives CASSLAPGNTEAFF.

The J gene is TRBJ2-7, the V gene TRBV10-2; D unclear. Trimming took 2 bases from V and 4 from J, leaving 3 bases between them. CDR3 length equals 11 residues. Germline V lookup: CDR1 WSHSY, CDR2 SAAADI. CDR3 sequence (DNA): TGCGCCAGCAGTGAGCTGTACGAGCAGTACTTC. This codes for CASSELYEQYF.

The chain couples TRBV28 to TRBJ2-3; 7 bases line up with TRBD2. V lost 2 bases and J lost 4; bases outside the gene matches: 3. This CDR3 is built from 14 residues. Germline CDR1 is MDHEN and CDR2 is SYDVKM. In DNA form, the CDR3 reads TGTGCCAGCAGTTTAGGCGGGAGTGCAGATACGCAGTATTTT. Translating it yields CASSLGGSADTQYF. The full variable domain, completed using reference TRBV28 and TRBJ2-3, is DVKVTQSSRYLVKRTGEKVFLECVQDMDHENMFWYRQDPGLGLRLIYFSYDVKMKEKGDIPEGYSVSREKKERFSLILESASTNQTSMYLCASSLGGSADTQYFGPGTRLTVL.